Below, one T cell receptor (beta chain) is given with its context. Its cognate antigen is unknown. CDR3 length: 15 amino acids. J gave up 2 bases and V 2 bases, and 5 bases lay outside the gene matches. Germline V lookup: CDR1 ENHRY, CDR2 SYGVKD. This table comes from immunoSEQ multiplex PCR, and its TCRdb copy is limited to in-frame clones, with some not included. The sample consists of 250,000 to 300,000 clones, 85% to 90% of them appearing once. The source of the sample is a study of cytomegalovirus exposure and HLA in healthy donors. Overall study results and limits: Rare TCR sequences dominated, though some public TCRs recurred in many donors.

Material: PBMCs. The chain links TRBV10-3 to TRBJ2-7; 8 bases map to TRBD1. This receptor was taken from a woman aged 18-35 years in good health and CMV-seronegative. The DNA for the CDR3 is TGTGCCATCAGTGAGGGGACAGGTGGAACCTACGAGCAGTACGTC. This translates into CAISEGTGGTYEQYV.